Given below is one T cell receptor beta chain in context. Its antigen remains undetermined. The sample holds no much larger clone one base away, and base qualities are not on file. Each donor gave one peripheral blood draw, averaging approximately 0.12 L, which was collected into heparinised tubes. Naive, central memory, regulatory and stem cell-like memory CD4+ T cells were sorted on a BD FACSAria II using a panel including CD45RO, CCR7, CD25, CD127, CD95 and CD27. All sorted populations exceeded 95% purity. Right away, PBMCs were isolated by Lymphoprep density gradient centrifugation and were stained directly, with no culture step. To minimize batch effects, samples were stained and sorted in pairs, one healthy donor with one patient per experiment. Sequences SGDLS (CDR1) and YYNGEE (CDR2) are obtained from the germline V gene. The CDR3 runs 14 residues from the cysteine to the phenylalanine. CDR3 DNA is the only sequence kept; it has 42 bases, read in frame from the first base. After removal of 4 bases from V and 3 bases from J, the junction retains 4 bases not matched to a gene.

All of the isolated RNA was reverse transcribed with the High Capacity cDNA Reverse Transcription Kit, so expressed TCRB transcripts were sequenced. Deep immunoSEQ sequencing was applied to naive, central memory and regulatory T cell samples, giving an average of roughly 3.5 million total reads per sample. Sorted cells were lysed in RLT buffer, and RNA was extracted using DNase-treated RNeasy Micro or Mini kits according to cell number. Each cell subset was processed on its own to prevent cross-contamination, while patient and healthy donor samples were processed together. TCRB sequences were amplified from cDNA with the immunoSEQ multiplex PCR, producing 87-bp fragments spanning the CDR3 region. Sequencing of the amplicons was performed on the Illumina HiSeq platform. The paper's processing steps were these. Synthetic template baselines were used to correct PCR bias computationally, reads within Hamming distance 2 were collapsed together, and singletons that could not be merged were discarded. Reads were aligned against IMGT to assign V, D and J genes, CDR3 length and insertions or deletions at six rearrangement sites. Within each subset, clonotype counts were normalized to sorted cell number, and only after that were true diversity and Gini coefficients computed with the tcR R package. The overlap coefficient, calculated on TCRB nucleotide sequences, was used to quantify repertoire sharing. As a proxy for the pre-selection repertoire, out-of-frame TCRB sequences from naive cells were analyzed. Drawn from immuneACCESS, this table holds only the in-frame rearrangements with V and J called that TCRdb kept. Clones are partly lost; checked studies trace under half to an unresolved V gene and leave the rest unexplained. V and J calls and clone size come straight from that table; D and trimming were deduced from the DNA. The sample contains some 200,000 clones, around 15% of them found a single time. In total, the top ten clones hold less than 0.09% of the sample.

The data derive from a study of beta chain features in type 1 diabetes (dated by TCRdb to 2017 to 2018). Context from the whole study: No differences in mean age, gender distribution, total cell number or subset yield were found between patients and healthy donors. A total of roughly 100 million sorted cells were examined across all samples, and a strong correlation was observed between cell number per subset and RNA yield. In the study, TCRB repertoires of sorted circulating CD4+ T cell subsets from recently diagnosed type 1 diabetes patients were compared with those of matched healthy donors. Whereas all 30 or so donors provided naive and central memory subsets, regulatory and stem cell-like memory subsets were isolated from just 8 patients and roughly 8 healthy donors. The paper as a whole reports these results and caveats: PCR may preferentially amplify shorter templates, but because patient and control samples were amplified and corrected together, any resulting skew would affect both groups equally. Because cDNA was sequenced instead of genomic DNA, highly expressing activated cells could be over-represented, though the groups showed no difference in activation or CD3 levels. A moderate but significant shortening of TCRB CDR3 length was observed in type 1 diabetes patients in all four CD4+ subsets. Fewer insertions and more nucleotide deletions at VDJ recombination sites were observed in patients with type 1 diabetes, implying thymic rearrangement abnormalities. Naive, central memory and regulatory TCRB repertoires appeared to be more alike among patients than among healthy donors. Only small numbers of individuals were included in the HLA sub-analyses, which left unresolved whether HLA type had any influence on TCRB rearrangement.

The TCR sequence derives from a man aged 25 to 40 with type 1 diabetes. The sample consisted of naive CD4+ T cells from blood. Explained via the paper, the cell subset or site label denotes: true naive CD4+ T cells. The sequence joins TRBV9 to TRBJ1-2; TRBD1 aligns with 9 central bases. The CDR3 protein: CASSTRTGDYGYTF. In nucleotide form, the sequence is TGTGCCAGCAGCACCCGGACAGGGGACTATGGCTACACCTTC.